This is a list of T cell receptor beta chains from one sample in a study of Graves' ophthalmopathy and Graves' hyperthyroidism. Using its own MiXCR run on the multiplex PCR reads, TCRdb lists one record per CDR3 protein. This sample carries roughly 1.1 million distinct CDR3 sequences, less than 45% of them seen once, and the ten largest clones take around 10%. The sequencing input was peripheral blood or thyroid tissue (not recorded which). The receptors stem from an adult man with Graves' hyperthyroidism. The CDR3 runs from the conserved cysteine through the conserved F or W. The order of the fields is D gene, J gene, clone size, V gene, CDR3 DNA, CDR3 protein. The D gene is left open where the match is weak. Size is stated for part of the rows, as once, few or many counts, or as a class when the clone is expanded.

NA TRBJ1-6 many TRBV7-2 TGTGCCAGCAGCCCGTCCACGCTGATCAAGTCCGGTAATTCACCCCTCCACTTT CASSPSTLIKSGNSPLHF
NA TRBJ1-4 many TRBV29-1 TGCAGTGCGACCTACGCAACTAATGAAAAACTGTTTTTT CSATYATNEKLFF
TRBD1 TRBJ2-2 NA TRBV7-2 TGTGCCAGCAGCTACCGACAGGGGGCGAACACCGGGGAGCTGTTTTTT CASSYRQGANTGELFF
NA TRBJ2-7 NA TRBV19 TGTGCCAGCCAAGTTGGCCGCGAGCAGTACTTC CASQVGREQYF
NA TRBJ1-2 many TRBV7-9 TGTGCCAGCAGCTTATTGGTCGGGTTGTGGACCTTC CASSLLVGLWTF
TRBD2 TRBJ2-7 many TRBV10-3 TGTGCCATCAGTGAGTCTGCGGGAGGGGTAGAGCAGTACTTC CAISESAGGVEQYF
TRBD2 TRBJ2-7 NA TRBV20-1 TGCAGTGCCCGAGCGGGAGGGAATGACGAGCAGTACTTC CSARAGGNDEQYF
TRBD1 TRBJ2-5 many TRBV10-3 TGTGCCATCACTAAAGACAGGGGGCGCGGGGAGACCCAGTACTTC CAITKDRGRGETQYF
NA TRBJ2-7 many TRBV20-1 TGCAGTGCTCGAGGTCGGATCTCCTACGAGCAGTACTTC CSARGRISYEQYF
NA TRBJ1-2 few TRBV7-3 TGTGCCAGCAGCCCCGGGTCAGAGAGGGGCTACACCTTC CASSPGSERGYTF
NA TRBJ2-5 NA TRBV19 TGTGCCAGTAGTATAGTCGGCAGCCCGAAAGAGACCCAGTACTTC CASSIVGSPKETQYF
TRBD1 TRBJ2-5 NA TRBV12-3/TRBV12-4 TGTGCCAGCAGTTCTCCAGGGGGCGAATTTCCGTACTTC CASSSPGGEFPYF
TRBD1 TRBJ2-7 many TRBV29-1 TGCAGCGGGAAGACAGGGGCCGAGCAGTACTTC CSGKTGAEQYF
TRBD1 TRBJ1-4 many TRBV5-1 TGCGCCAGCAGCTCGGGACAGCCGGGCGAAAAACTGTTTTTT CASSSGQPGEKLFF
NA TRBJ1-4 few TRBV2 TGTGCCAGCGGAAGTGAAAAACTGTTTTTT CASGSEKLFF
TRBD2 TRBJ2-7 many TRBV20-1 TGCAGTGCTAGAGATGTGACTAGCGGGAGGTACTACGAGCAGTACTTC CSARDVTSGRYYEQYF
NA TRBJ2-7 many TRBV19 TGTGCCAGTAGTACGGGGACTTTACCCTACGAGCAGTACTTC CASSTGTLPYEQYF
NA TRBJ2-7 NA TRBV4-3 TGCGCCAGCAGCCCCCGATTGCCTTCCTACGAGCAGTACTTC CASSPRLPSYEQYF
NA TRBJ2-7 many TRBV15 TGTGCCACCAGCAGAGATCCCCCCGGAGGGCCCTCCTACGAGCAGTACTTC CATSRDPPGGPSYEQYF
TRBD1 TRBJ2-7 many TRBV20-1 TGCAGTGCTAGCGTCAGGGGGAACACCTACGAGCAGTACTTC CSASVRGNTYEQYF
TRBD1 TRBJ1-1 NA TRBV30 TGTGCCTGGAAAAGACAGGGGGCTGAAGCTTTCTTT CAWKRQGAEAFF
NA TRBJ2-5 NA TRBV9 TGTGCCAGCGGCGGTATGGGCCAGGTCCAAGAGACCCAGTACTTC CASGGMGQVQETQYF
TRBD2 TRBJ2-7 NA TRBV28 TGTGCCAGCAGTTTTGGGGGGACTAGCAGATACGAGCAGTACTTC CASSFGGTSRYEQYF
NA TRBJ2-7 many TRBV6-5 TGTGCCAGCATCAACGGTGGGTCGTGGTCCTACGAGCAGTACTTC CASINGGSWSYEQYF
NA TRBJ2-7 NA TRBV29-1 TGCAGCGCGGGGGACAATCAAGCGGACGAGCAGTACTTC CSAGDNQADEQYF
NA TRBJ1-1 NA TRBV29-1 TGCAGCGTACGGGACACGGGATCTGGAACTGAAGCTTTCTTT CSVRDTGSGTEAFF
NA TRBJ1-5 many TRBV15 TGTGCCACCAGCAGAGTGGTCGGTAGCAATCAGCCCCAGCATTTT CATSRVVGSNQPQHF
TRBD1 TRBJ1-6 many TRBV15 TGTGCCACCAGCACTACTACAGGGGGCGATTCACCCCTCCACTTT CATSTTTGGDSPLHF
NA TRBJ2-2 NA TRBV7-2 TGTGCCAGCAGCTTACGTGGGGGCCGGGAGCTGTTTTTT CASSLRGGRELFF
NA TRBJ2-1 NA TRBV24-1 TGTGCCACCAGGGTAGGGGGGCTAAAAACCTACAATGAGCAGTTCTTC CATRVGGLKTYNEQFF
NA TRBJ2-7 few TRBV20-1 TGCAGTGCGCCGGACAGAACACGCCGTCACTACGAGCAGTACTTC CSAPDRTRRHYEQYF
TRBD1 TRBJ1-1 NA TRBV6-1 TGTGCCAGCACTCGGAGCACAGGGGGTGGGACTGAAGCTTTCTTT CASTRSTGGGTEAFF
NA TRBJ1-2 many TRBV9 TGTGCCAGCAGCGTAAGCAGCGTATTTGGCTACACCTTC CASSVSSVFGYTF
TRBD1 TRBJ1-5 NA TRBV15 TGTGCCACCAGCCAAATAGGACAGGGGTATCGCAATCAGCCCCAGCATTTT CATSQIGQGYRNQPQHF
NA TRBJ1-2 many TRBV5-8 TGTGCCAGCAGCTTGCAGACAGAATATAACTATGGCTACACCTTC CASSLQTEYNYGYTF
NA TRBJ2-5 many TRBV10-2 TGCGCCAGCAGTGGACAAGCTCAAGAGACCCAGTACTTC CASSGQAQETQYF
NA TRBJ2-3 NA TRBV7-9 TGTGCCAGCAGCTTGGTTTTACAGGAAGATACGCAGTATTTT CASSLVLQEDTQYF
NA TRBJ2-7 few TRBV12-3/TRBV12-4 TGTGCCAGCAGTTTATCCCCGGGGAACGAGCAGTACTTC CASSLSPGNEQYF
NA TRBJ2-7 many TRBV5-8 TGTGCCAGCAGCTATGGAGCCAAGGGATACGAGCAGTACTTC CASSYGAKGYEQYF
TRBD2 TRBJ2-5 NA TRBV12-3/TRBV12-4 TGTGCCAGCAGTTCCCTGGGACTAGCGGGGTTTATGGAGACCCAGTACTTC CASSSLGLAGFMETQYF
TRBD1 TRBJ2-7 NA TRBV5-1 TGCGCCAGCTTCGGGACAGACCCCTACGAGCAGTACTTC CASFGTDPYEQYF
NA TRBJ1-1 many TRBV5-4 TGTGCCAGCAGCTTGGTCCAGCAGAACACTGAAGCTTTCTTT CASSLVQQNTEAFF
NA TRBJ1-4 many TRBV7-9 TGTGCCAGCAGCCCACGACGGGTGGGAGATGAAAAACTGTTTTTT CASSPRRVGDEKLFF
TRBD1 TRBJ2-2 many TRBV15 TGTGCCACCAGCAGAGGTCCTCAGGGGGACACCGGGGAGCTGTTTTTT CATSRGPQGDTGELFF
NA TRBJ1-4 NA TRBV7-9 TGTGCCAGCTGCCTGGATCGTAATGAAAAACTGTTTTTT CASCLDRNEKLFF
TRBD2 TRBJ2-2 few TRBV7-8 TGTGCCAGCAGCGCCCCTAGCGGGTCGAACACCGGGGAGCTGTTTTTT CASSAPSGSNTGELFF
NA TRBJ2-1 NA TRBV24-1 TGTGCCACCAGGAGTTCGAATGAGCAGTTCTTC CATRSSNEQFF
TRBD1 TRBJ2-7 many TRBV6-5 TGTGCCAGCAGTCAGACAGGGGGCAACGAGCAGTACTTC CASSQTGGNEQYF
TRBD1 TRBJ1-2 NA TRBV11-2 TGCGCCAGCAGCCAAGAAGAGACAGGGTTTGGCTACACCTTC CASSQEETGFGYTF
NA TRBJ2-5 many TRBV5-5 TGTGCCAGCAGCTTCCGGGACATCACTGGCCAAGAGACCCAGTACTTC CASSFRDITGQETQYF
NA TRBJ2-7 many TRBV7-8 TGTGCCAGCAGCTTAGCTGGGCAGGGATGGGAGTACTTC CASSLAGQGWEYF
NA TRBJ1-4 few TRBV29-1 TGCAGCGTTGTTTTGAGGGGAGTTTTTAATGAAAAACTGTTTTTT CSVVLRGVFNEKLFF
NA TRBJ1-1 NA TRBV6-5 TGTGCCAGCAGATTAACGGCCTGGAACACTGAAGCTTTCTTT CASRLTAWNTEAFF
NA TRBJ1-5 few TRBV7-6 TGTGCCAGCAGCTTAGCTATGAATCAGCCCCAGCATTTT CASSLAMNQPQHF
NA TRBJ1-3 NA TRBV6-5 TGTGCCAGCGGCCATTACAGGGCTTCTGGAAACACCATATATTTT CASGHYRASGNTIYF
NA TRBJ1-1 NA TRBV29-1 TGCAGCGTCGTTATTTGGTCGGTTTGGGCTTTCTTT CSVVIWSVWAFF
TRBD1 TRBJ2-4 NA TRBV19 TGTGCCAGTACCGGAGAGGGACAGGGCCTAGCCAAAAACATTCAGTACTTC CASTGEGQGLAKNIQYF
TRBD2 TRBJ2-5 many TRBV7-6 TGTGCCAGCAGCTTAACCGGGACTAGCGGCGTGCAGGAGACCCAGTACTTC CASSLTGTSGVQETQYF
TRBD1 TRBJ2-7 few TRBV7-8 TGTGCCAGCAGCGCCTTTCCGGGACAGGGGGCCGAGCAGTACTTC CASSAFPGQGAEQYF